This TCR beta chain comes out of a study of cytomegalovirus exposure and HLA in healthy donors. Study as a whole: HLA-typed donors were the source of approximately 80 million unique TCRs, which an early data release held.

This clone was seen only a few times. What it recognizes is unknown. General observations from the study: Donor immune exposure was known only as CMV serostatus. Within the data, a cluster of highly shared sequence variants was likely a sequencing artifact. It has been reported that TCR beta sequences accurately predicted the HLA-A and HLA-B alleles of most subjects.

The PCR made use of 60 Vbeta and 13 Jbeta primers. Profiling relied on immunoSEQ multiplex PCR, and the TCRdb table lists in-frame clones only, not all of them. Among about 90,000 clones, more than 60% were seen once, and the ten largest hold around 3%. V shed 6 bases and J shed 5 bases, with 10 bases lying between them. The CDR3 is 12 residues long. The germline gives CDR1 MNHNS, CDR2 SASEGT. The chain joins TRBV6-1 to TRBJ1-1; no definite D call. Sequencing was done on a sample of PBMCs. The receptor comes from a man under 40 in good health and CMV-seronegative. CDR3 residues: CASSGLRTEAFF. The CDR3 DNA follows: TGTGCCAGCAGCGGACTGAGGACTGAAGCTTTCTTT.